This T cell receptor beta chain was obtained from a study of blood T cell repertoires in COVID-19. At the level of the study: Sites across the United States, Italy and Spain contributed samples from acute and convalescent COVID-19. PBMCs, B-cell-depleted T cells, or T cells provided the cDNA or gDNA that made up the material.

Seattle patients were enrolled while actively infected and followed longitudinally. The germline CDR1 and CDR2 sequences are LNHDA and SQIVND (reference sequence). CDR3 length equals 14 residues. V dropped 5 bases and J dropped 0; count of bases not matched to a gene: 4. Original processing notes: Estimation of nucleated cell counts was performed using reference gene primer amplification. Assay used: immunoSEQ multiplex PCR; TCRdb lists only in-frame clones, some missing. V and J calls and clone size are as listed in that table; D and trimming were resolved from the DNA. The table has 30,000 to 40,000 clones, 65% to 85% seen once.

This clonotype was obtained from a man in his 70s with COVID-19, enrolled during active disease. Sequencing input: peripheral blood. The chain couples TRBV19 to TRBJ2-7; 7 bases match TRBD1. CDR3 loop: CASSAWDSSYEQYF. The DNA of the CDR3 is TGTGCCAGTAGTGCGTGGGACAGCTCCTACGAGCAGTACTTC.